This T cell receptor (beta chain) was obtained from a study of PD-L1 blockade in urothelial cancer. The germline CDR1 and CDR2 sequences are LNHNV and YYDKDF (reference sequence). V shed 2 bases, J shed 4 bases, and the junction held 11 bases outside the gene matches. The CDR3 extends over 16 amino acids. Method: immunoSEQ multiplex PCR; TCRdb's copy keeps in-frame clones and lacks some. Of 35,000 to 40,000 clones listed, about 79% are singletons. This specimen was PBMCs, taken around atezolizumab (anti-PD-L1) treatment. This rearrangement joins TRBV15 to TRBJ2-7, with 7 bases aligning to TRBD2. The receptor was derived from a man in his fifties or sixties with urothelial cancer. CDR3 loop: CATSRLSGPGGYEQYF. CDR3 coding DNA: TGTGCCACCAGCAGACTGTCGGGCCCGGGAGGATACGAGCAGTACTTC.